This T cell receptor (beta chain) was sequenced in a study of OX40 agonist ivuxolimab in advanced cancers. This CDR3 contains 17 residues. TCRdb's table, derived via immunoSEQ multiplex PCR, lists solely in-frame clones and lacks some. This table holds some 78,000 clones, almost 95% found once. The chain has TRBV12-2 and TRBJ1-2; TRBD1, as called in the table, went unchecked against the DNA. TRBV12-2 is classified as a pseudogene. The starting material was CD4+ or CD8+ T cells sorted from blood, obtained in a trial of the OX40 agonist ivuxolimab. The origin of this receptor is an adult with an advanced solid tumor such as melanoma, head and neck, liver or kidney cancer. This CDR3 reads CASRLVGQRTGNYGYTF. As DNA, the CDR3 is TGTGCAAGTCGCTTAGTGGGACAGCGGACTGGTAACTATGGCTACACCTTC.